The next 24 T cell receptor beta chains were all read from a single sample in a study of T cells in Graves' hyperthyroidism and ophthalmopathy. Template material for amplifying TCR beta CDR3 regions consisted of RNA transcripts. The primer set for the first-round RT-PCR of the TCR CDR3 was HTBI. TCRdb re-analysed the multiplex PCR reads in MiXCR, keeping a single row per CDR3 protein. The profile shows 640,000 or so distinct CDR3 sequences, around 14% of them singletons. The sequencing sample was made of blood. The receptors were sampled from a woman under 30 with Graves' ophthalmopathy.

This clonotype was recorded at least ten times. V usage is TRBV11-2 and J usage is TRBJ2-2; D call uncertain. There are 12 residues in the CDR3. V dropped 6 bases and J dropped 7 bases, with 9 bases sitting between them. Germline CDR1 and CDR2: SGHAT and FQNNGV. This CDR3 is CASRPVSGELFF. CDR3 nucleotide sequence: TGTGCCAGCAGACCTGTGAGCGGGGAGCTGTTTTTT.

This clonotype was detected many times. The CDR3 nucleotides read TGTGCCAGCAGCCAAGATACGGGCGGCCCTTTAGGCTACACCTTC. This translates into CASSQDTGGPLGYTF. This sequence joins TRBV3-1 and TRBJ1-2; D is undetermined. This CDR3 contains 15 residues. CDR1 and CDR2 from the germline V gene are LGHDT and YNNKEL (reference sequence). V shed 0 bases and J shed 8 bases, with 16 bases lying between them.

Many counts were recorded for this clonotype. This chain joins TRBV19 and TRBJ1-5, with D possibly being TRBD1 (5 bases). Trimming left V 3 bases short and J 3 bases short, with 12 bases between. The CDR3 has 15 residues. Germline assignment: CDR1 LNHDA and CDR2 SQIVND (reference sequence). Written as DNA, the CDR3 is TGTGCCAGTAGTATCTCTCAGGGCTTCAATCAGCCCCAGCATTTT. As protein: CASSISQGFNQPQHF. Together with reference TRBV19 and TRBJ1-5, the CDR3 gives the full variable domain: DGGITQSPKYLFRKEGQNVTLSCEQNLNHDAMYWYRQDPGQGLRLIYYSQIVNDFQKGDIAEGYSVSREKKESFPLTVTSAQKNPTAFYLCASSISQGFNQPQHFGDGTRLSIL.

This clonotype was recorded many times. J is TRBJ2-5 and V is TRBV12-3 or TRBV12-4; possible D gene TRBD1, 6 bases. The V gene lost 4 bases and the J gene lost 0 bases, with 15 bases spanning the gap. CDR3 length: 16 amino acids. The chain's CDR3 is CASSYARQEYQETQYF. The CDR3, as DNA: TGTGCCAGCAGTTACGCAAGACAGGAGTACCAAGAGACCCAGTACTTC.

This clonotype was recorded many times. V and J are TRBV7-9 and TRBJ1-5; D gene ambiguous. Germline CDR1 is SEHNR and CDR2 is FQNEAQ (reference sequence). Trimming removed 0 bases at V and 2 bases at J, with 11 bases between. There are 16 residues in the CDR3. This CDR3 is CASSLAGKKGNQPQHF. The CDR3 DNA reads as TGTGCCAGCAGCTTAGCAGGGAAGAAGGGCAATCAGCCCCAGCATTTT.

This clonotype was counted ten times or more. The V gene is TRBV2, the J gene TRBJ1-2; D may be TRBD1 (5 bases). V lost 3 bases and J 8 bases, leaving 19 bases between the germline ends. CDR1 and CDR2 from the germline V gene are SNHLY and FYNNEI. The CDR3 is 15 amino acids. CDR3 nucleotide sequence: TGTGCCAGCAGTGACGGGTTGCTGAGGGGAAGAGGCTACACCTTC. Amino acid sequence: CASSDGLLRGRGYTF. Variable domain in full (rest from reference TRBV2 and TRBJ1-2): EPEVTQTPSHQVTQMGQEVILRCVPISNHLYFYWYRQILGQKVEFLVSFYNNEISEKSEIFDDQFSVERPDGSNFTLKIRSTKLEDSAMYFCASSDGLLRGRGYTFGSGTRLTVV.

This clonotype occurred many times. The chain combines TRBV7-8 with TRBJ2-7, with D tentatively TRBD1 (6 bases). The ends were cut back, 5 bases at V and 4 bases at J, with 18 bases in the middle. The CDR3 spans 15 residues. Germline assignment: CDR1 SGHVS and CDR2 FQNEAQ. The CDR3 spells CASSPRRVGGYEQYF. The CDR3 nucleotides read TGTGCCAGCAGCCCACGCCGGGTAGGGGGATACGAGCAGTACTTC. The variable domain in full, completed from reference TRBV7-8 and TRBJ2-7, reads GAGVSQSPRYKVAKRGQDVALRCDPISGHVSLFWYQQALGQGPEFLTYFQNEAQLDKSGLPSDRFFAERPEGSVSTLKIQRTQQEDSAVYLCASSPRRVGGYEQYFGPGTRLTVT.

The V gene is TRBV5-1, the J gene TRBJ2-7; D is unclear. The V and J ends lost 2 bases and 5 bases respectively, with 17 bases between them. Germline V lookup: CDR1 SGHRS, CDR2 YFSETQ. This CDR3 is built from 15 residues. For the CDR3, the DNA is TGCGCCAGCAGCTTAGCACCTCAGGCTTCCAACGAGCAGTACTTC. Protein product: CASSLAPQASNEQYF.

This clonotype was detected a few times. The V and J genes are TRBV27 and TRBJ1-1, with D perhaps matching TRBD1 (6 bases). The germline V and J ends were trimmed by 5 bases and 4 bases, with 23 bases remaining between them. The CDR3 contains 17 residues. Germline V gene sequence: CDR1 MNHEY, CDR2 SMNVEV (reference sequence). Written as DNA, the CDR3 is TGTGCCAGCAGTCGAGGGGGTACGGGGGCAGGGGTCACTGAAGCTTTCTTT. The encoded protein is CASSRGGTGAGVTEAFF.

This clonotype showed up many times. J is TRBJ2-7 and V is TRBV7-2, with D hard to call. CDR1 and CDR2 (germline): SGHTA, FQGNSA. The CDR3 length is 14 residues. V dropped 5 bases and J dropped 0 bases, with 11 bases sitting between them. The CDR3 sequence is CASSVYQTSYEQYF. CDR3 bases: TGTGCCAGCAGCGTCTACCAAACCTCCTACGAGCAGTACTTC.

This clonotype came up many times. The V and J genes are TRBV12-3 or TRBV12-4 and TRBJ2-7; a possible D gene is TRBD2 (5 bases). V gave up 4 bases and J gave up 3 bases, with 13 bases separating them. CDR3 length equals 14 residues. CDR3 amino acids: CASSYRERNYEQYF. The DNA for the CDR3 is TGTGCCAGCAGTTACCGGGAACGCAACTACGAGCAGTACTTC.

This clonotype was counted ten times or more. This chain connects TRBV5-1 to TRBJ2-3, with TRBD1 matching over 8 bases. The V segment lost 3 bases and the J segment 2 bases; nucleotides outside the gene matches: 5. The CDR3 is 15 amino acids. Germline loops: CDR1 SGHRS, CDR2 YFSETQ. The CDR3 nucleotides read TGCGCCAGCAGCTCAGGGGGCCTCCTCACAGATACGCAGTATTTT. It yields the protein CASSSGGLLTDTQYF.

This clonotype was found many times. CDR3 sequence (DNA): TGTGCCAGCAGCGATAGCGGGAGATACGAGCAGTACTTC. Translation: CASSDSGRYEQYF. The rearrangement joins TRBV28 to TRBJ2-7, with 9 bases matching TRBD2. The junction had 4 bases not matched to a gene; V was cut back by 6 bases and J by 4 bases. Germline lookup yields CDR1 MDHEN and CDR2 SYDVKM. The CDR3 is 13 amino acids.

This clonotype came up many times. V is TRBV28 and J is TRBJ1-4, with D perhaps matching TRBD1 (6 bases). The ends were cut back, 4 bases at V and 0 bases at J, with 9 bases in the middle. Germline-derived CDR1 and CDR2 are MDHEN and SYDVKM. The CDR3 has 15 amino acids. CDR3 nucleotide sequence: TGTGCCAGCAGTTGGGACACTGCAACTAATGAAAAACTGTTTTTT. This codes for CASSWDTATNEKLFF.

This clonotype was seen repeatedly, ten times or more. The chain links TRBV28 to TRBJ2-4, with 8 positions matching TRBD1. CDR1 and CDR2 (germline): MDHEN, SYDVKM. Trimming at V came to 1 base and at J to 7 bases, leaving 6 bases not matched to a gene. This CDR3 has 15 amino acids. CDR3 sequence reads: CASSLSAGQANIQYF. The CDR3, as DNA: TGTGCCAGCAGTTTATCCGCGGGACAGGCCAACATTCAGTACTTC. Combining the CDR3 with reference TRBV28 and TRBJ2-4 gives the whole variable domain DVKVTQSSRYLVKRTGEKVFLECVQDMDHENMFWYRQDPGLGLRLIYFSYDVKMKEKGDIPEGYSVSREKKERFSLILESASTNQTSMYLCASSLSAGQANIQYFGAGTRLSVL.

This clonotype was seen ten or more times. The chain uses TRBV27 and TRBJ2-5; TRBD1 agrees at 10 bases. Germline CDR1 is MNHEY and CDR2 is SMNVEV (reference sequence). The CDR3 covers 15 residues. V trimming: 5 bases; J trimming: 4 bases; junction bases outside the gene matches: 7. CDR3 bases: TGTGCCAGCAGTACCCCGCGGACAGGGGGAGAGACCCAGTACTTC. Its translation: CASSTPRTGGETQYF.

The table lists this clonotype with many counts. The CDR3 protein is CSVSLAGPTDTQYF. The CDR3 region has the DNA TGCAGCGTCTCACTAGCGGGCCCCACAGATACGCAGTATTTT. The chain is built from TRBV29-1 and TRBJ2-3, with TRBD2 matching 9 bases. The CDR3 has 14 residues. CDR1 is SQVTM and CDR2 is ANQGSEA in the germline V gene. The V gene end was trimmed by 6 bases and the J gene end by 2 bases; junction bases not matched to a gene: 6.

This clonotype was detected many times. The chain joins TRBV12-3 or TRBV12-4 to TRBJ1-5; TRBD1 matches 7 bases. The V and J ends lost 2 bases and 7 bases, in that order; junction bases with no gene match: 2. This CDR3 is built from 13 residues. The chain's CDR3 is CASSLNRGQPQHF. CDR3 sequence (DNA): TGTGCCAGCAGTTTAAACAGGGGACAGCCCCAGCATTTT.

This clonotype was counted ten times or more. V gene TRBV2 combines with J gene TRBJ1-1, with TRBD1 as a possible D gene (6 bases). Germline CDR1 is SNHLY and CDR2 is FYNNEI. V lost 9 bases, J lost 6 bases, and 14 bases lay in between. CDR3 length equals 12 residues. The CDR3 DNA reads as TGTGCCAGAGGGGGTAGCAGGGCTGAAGCTTTCTTT. It translates to CARGGSRAEAFF. Variable domain in full (rest from reference TRBV2 and TRBJ1-1): EPEVTQTPSHQVTQMGQEVILRCVPISNHLYFYWYRQILGQKVEFLVSFYNNEISEKSEIFDDQFSVERPDGSNFTLKIRSTKLEDSAMYFCARGGSRAEAFFGQGTRLTVV.

This clonotype was counted ten times or more. The chain combines TRBV6-1 with TRBJ2-1; 7 bases map to TRBD2. V lost 2 bases to trimming and J lost 4 bases; unmatched junction nucleotides: 8. This CDR3 has 16 residues. The germline V gene encodes CDR1 MNHNS and CDR2 SASEGT. The CDR3 DNA is TGTGCCAGCAGTGAACGGGGGGTAGGGTTATACAATGAGCAGTTCTTC. It translates to CASSERGVGLYNEQFF.

The chain recombines TRBV11-1 with TRBJ2-3, with 7 bases fitting TRBD2. The germline CDR1 and CDR2 sequences are SGHAT and FQDESV (reference sequence). V dropped 1 base and J dropped 2; count of bases not matched to a gene: 9. The CDR3 is made up of 17 amino acids. The CDR3 coding sequence is TGTGCCAGCAGCTTAGTGGCTAGCGGAAGCCCCACAGATACGCAGTATTTT. This sequence encodes CASSLVASGSPTDTQYF.

The gene calls are TRBV6-2 or TRBV6-3 and TRBJ1-2; D gene uncertain. Germline loops: CDR1 MNHEY, CDR2 SVGEGT. The CDR3 is 12 residues long. The V and J ends lost 4 bases and 4 bases respectively, with 7 bases between them. As DNA, the CDR3 is TGTGCCAGCAGTTCCCAGGCCTATGGCTACACCTTC. Protein product: CASSSQAYGYTF.

This chain connects TRBV6-9 to TRBJ1-3; 7 bases align to TRBD1. The CDR3 has 13 amino acids. The germline V gene encodes CDR1 MNHGY and CDR2 SVAAGI. V was pared by 4 bases and J by 7 bases, with 4 bases of the junction left unmatched. The CDR3 DNA reads TGTGCCAGCAGTTCACAGGGGACCAACACCATATATTTT. Its protein is CASSSQGTNTIYF.

This clonotype was recorded many times. This chain uses TRBV6-1 with TRBJ2-3; D possibly matches TRBD1 or TRBD2 (5 bases each). Germline V gene data show CDR1 as MNHNS and CDR2 as SASEGT. The CDR3 is made up of 15 amino acids. V lost 6 bases and J 6 bases, leaving 19 bases between the germline ends. CDR3 sequence reads: CASRDIGTPPDTQYF. The CDR3 DNA sequence: TGTGCCAGCAGAGACATTGGGACCCCGCCGGATACGCAGTATTTT.